This TCR beta chain was sequenced for a study of blood T cell repertoires in COVID-19. Measured with immunoSEQ multiplex PCR; TCRdb has only the in-frame clones, and not every one. This table holds some 250,000 clones, about 90% found once. Germline assignment: CDR1 MDHEN and CDR2 SYDVKM. CDR3 length: 18 amino acids. Trimming left V 1 base short and J 0 bases short, with 19 bases between. In assigning cohorts, the study relied on participant-reported clinical history. The rearrangement uses TRBV28 and TRBJ2-7, with a weak D call TRBD1 (9 bases). What was sequenced was PBMCs or T cells enriched from blood (not recorded which). The clonotype was recovered from a human donor in a cohort exposed to, infected with or recovered from COVID-19 (not recorded which). The donor label of this sample is uncertain. The CDR3 loop is CASSLSRTGAGGSYEQYF. CDR3 in DNA: TGTGCCAGCAGTTTATCCAGGACAGGGGCGGGGGGCTCCTACGAGCAGTACTTC. Drawing the rest from reference TRBV28 and TRBJ2-7, the complete variable domain is DVKVTQSSRYLVKRTGEKVFLECVQDMDHENMFWYRQDPGLGLRLIYFSYDVKMKEKGDIPEGYSVSREKKERFSLILESASTNQTSMYLCASSLSRTGAGGSYEQYFGPGTRLTVT.